This TCR beta chain was sequenced for a study of blood T cells in healthy people across ages. General study points: Correlation between TCR beta diversity and naive T cell percentage was strong. Measured against age, TCR beta diversity per million T cells decreased in a roughly linear manner.

J gave up 11 bases and V 3 bases, and 20 bases lay outside the gene matches. The CDR3 is 17 amino acids. CDR1 and CDR2 (germline): SGHRS, YFSETQ. Sample-barcoded 5' priming and a J-beta primer mix drove a second PCR of roughly 7 to 11 cycles. Each of the cDNA molecules was tagged by a template-switch adaptor with 12 random nucleotides. TCRdb reanalysed the 5' RACE reads using MiXCR and keeps one entry per CDR3 protein. The sample has over 950,000 distinct CDR3 sequences; around two fifths are singletons. As for this clonotype: Its antigen is not known.

This TCR came from a man aged 18 to 30 in good health. The sequencing input was blood. The gene calls are TRBV5-1 and TRBJ2-5, with 9 bases identical to TRBD2. This chain's CDR3 is CASSYPFSGGYDNEQYF. CDR3 bases: TGCGCCAGCAGCTACCCTTTTAGCGGGGGCTATGACAATGAGCAGTACTTC.